This is a list of T cell receptor beta chains from one sample in a study of response to subunit inactivated influenza vaccine. MiXCR, applied by TCRdb to the RT-PCR reads, yields one record per CDR3 protein. The sample gives 550,000 to 800,000 distinct CDR3 sequences, about 14% of which show up once; around 6.5% is in the top ten. Sequences were derived from PBMCs from blood, sampled approximately 15 days before vaccination. The receptors here all came from a middle-aged man who received an inactivated influenza vaccine. Both conserved end residues are part of each CDR3. The D gene is left open where the match is weak. A row's size may be missing; if present it is once, few, many or a size class.

v_call	clone_size	d_call	j_call	cdr3_length	cdr3_nt	cdr3_aa
TRBV12-3/TRBV12-4	few	TRBD1	TRBJ2-2	15	TGTGCCAGCCGACAGGGACAGGGAAACACCGGGGAGCTGTTTTTT	CASRQGQGNTGELFF
TRBV5-1	NA	NA	TRBJ2-1	15	TGCGCCAGCAGCTTGGTGGGGGATCGAAGCAATGAGCAGTTCTTC	CASSLVGDRSNEQFF
TRBV12-3/TRBV12-4	NA	TRBD1	TRBJ2-2	14	TGTGCCAGCAGACAAGGGACAGCAAACGGGGAGCTGTTTTTT	CASRQGTANGELFF
TRBV28	few	NA	TRBJ2-7	15	TGTGCCAGCAGTCGGGACCCCGCGGTAGCCTACGAGCAGTACTTC	CASSRDPAVAYEQYF
TRBV6-1	many	NA	TRBJ1-1	15	TGTGCCAGCAAAGAGCCTGGACGGATGAACACTGAAGCTTTCTTT	CASKEPGRMNTEAFF
TRBV5-6	NA	NA	TRBJ2-4	12	TGTGCCAGCAGCTTGGGGACTTATAATCAGTACTTC	CASSLGTYNQYF
TRBV7-2	NA	NA	TRBJ1-1	14	TGTGCCAGCAGCATTCCGACGCTAAACACTGAAGCTTTCTTT	CASSIPTLNTEAFF
TRBV12-3/TRBV12-4	few	TRBD2	TRBJ2-3	15	TGTGCCAGCAGTACTAGCGGGAGAAGGACAGATACGCAGTATTTT	CASSTSGRRTDTQYF
TRBV24-1	NA	TRBD1	TRBJ2-5	15	TGTGCCACCAGTGATTTAGGGACAGGGCGAGAGACCCAGTACTTC	CATSDLGTGRETQYF
TRBV20-1	few	TRBD2	TRBJ2-1	22	TGCAGTGCTAGAGAGAGTCAGATTACCGGGACTAGCGGGAGTAGGTCCTACAATGAGCAGTTCTTC	CSARESQITGTSGSRSYNEQFF
TRBV6-1	few	NA	TRBJ1-4	13	TGTGCCAGCAGTCAGGAATTTAATGAAAAACTGTTTTTT	CASSQEFNEKLFF
TRBV9	NA	NA	TRBJ1-2	14	TGTGCCAGCAGCGCAGGCAGCCAAACATTGGTCTACACCTTC	CASSAGSQTLVYTF
TRBV9	few	TRBD2	TRBJ2-3	18	TGTGCCAGCAGCTCTGGGACTAGCGGGACTCTTAGCACAGATACGCAGTATTTT	CASSSGTSGTLSTDTQYF
TRBV6-2/TRBV6-3	few	NA	TRBJ2-1	15	TGTGCCAGCACTCTTGGGGCGGGAAGCAACAATGAGCAGTTCTTC	CASTLGAGSNNEQFF
TRBV10-3	many	NA	TRBJ1-5	13	TGTGCCTTCCCTCCGCCGACTAATCAGCCCCAGCATTTT	CAFPPPTNQPQHF
TRBV4-1	NA	NA	TRBJ2-2	15	TGCGCCAGCAGCCACAGCCTAGCGAACACCGGGGAGCTGTTTTTT	CASSHSLANTGELFF
TRBV6-2/TRBV6-3	NA	NA	TRBJ2-1	14	TGTGCCAGCCAATCTTTATCCGGGACCAGCGAGCAGTTCTTC	CASQSLSGTSEQFF
TRBV27	few	TRBD2	TRBJ2-2	16	TGTGCCAGCAGTTTCCTCGGGGGGGCGGACACCGGGGAGCTGTTTTTT	CASSFLGGADTGELFF